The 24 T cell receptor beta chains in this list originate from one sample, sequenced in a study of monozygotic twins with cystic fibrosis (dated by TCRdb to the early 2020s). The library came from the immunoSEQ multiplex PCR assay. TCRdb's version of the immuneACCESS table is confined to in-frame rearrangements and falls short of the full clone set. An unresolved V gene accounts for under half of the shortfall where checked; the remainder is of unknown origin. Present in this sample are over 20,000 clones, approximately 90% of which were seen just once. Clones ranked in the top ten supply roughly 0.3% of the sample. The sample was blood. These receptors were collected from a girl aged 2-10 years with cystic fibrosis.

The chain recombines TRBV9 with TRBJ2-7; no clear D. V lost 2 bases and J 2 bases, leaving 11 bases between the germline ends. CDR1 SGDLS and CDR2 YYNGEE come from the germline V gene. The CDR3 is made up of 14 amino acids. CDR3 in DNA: TGTGCCAGCAGCGTCGGCGACAAGGCCTACGAGCAGTACTTC. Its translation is CASSVGDKAYEQYF.

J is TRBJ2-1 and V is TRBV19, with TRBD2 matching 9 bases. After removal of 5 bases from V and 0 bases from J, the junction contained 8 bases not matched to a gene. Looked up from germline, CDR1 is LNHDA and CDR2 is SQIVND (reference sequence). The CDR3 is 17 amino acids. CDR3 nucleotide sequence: TGTGCCAGTAGTCCATCTAGCGGGGACAGCTCCTACAATGAGCAGTTCTTC. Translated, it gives CASSPSSGDSSYNEQFF. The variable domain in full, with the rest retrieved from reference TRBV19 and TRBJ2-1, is DGGITQSPKYLFRKEGQNVTLSCEQNLNHDAMYWYRQDPGQGLRLIYYSQIVNDFQKGDIAEGYSVSREKKESFPLTVTSAQKNPTAFYLCASSPSSGDSSYNEQFFGPGTRLTVL.

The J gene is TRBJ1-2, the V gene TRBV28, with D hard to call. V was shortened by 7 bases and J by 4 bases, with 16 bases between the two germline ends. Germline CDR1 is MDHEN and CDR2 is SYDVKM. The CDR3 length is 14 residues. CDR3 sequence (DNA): TGTGCCAGCACCTCCATGGCGGGCAGCTATGGCTACACCTTC. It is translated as CASTSMAGSYGYTF.

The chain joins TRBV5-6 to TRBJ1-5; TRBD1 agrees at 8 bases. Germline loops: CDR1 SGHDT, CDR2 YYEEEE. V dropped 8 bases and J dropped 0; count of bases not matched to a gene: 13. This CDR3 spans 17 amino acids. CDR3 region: CASSPLDRDHSNQPQHF. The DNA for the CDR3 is TGTGCCAGTAGCCCTCTGGACAGGGACCATAGCAATCAGCCCCAGCATTTT. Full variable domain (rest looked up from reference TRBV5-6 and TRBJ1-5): DAGVTQSPTHLIKTRGQQVTLRCSPKSGHDTVSWYQQALGQGPQFIFQYYEEEERQRGNFPDRFSGHQFPNYSSELNVNALLLGDSALYLCASSPLDRDHSNQPQHFGDGTRLSIL.

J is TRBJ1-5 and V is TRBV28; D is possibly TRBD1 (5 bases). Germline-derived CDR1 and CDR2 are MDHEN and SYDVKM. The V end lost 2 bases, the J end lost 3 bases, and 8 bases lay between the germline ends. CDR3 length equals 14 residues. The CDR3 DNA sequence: TGTGCCAGCAGTTTAGAGGGGATCAATCAGCCCCAGCATTTT. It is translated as CASSLEGINQPQHF.

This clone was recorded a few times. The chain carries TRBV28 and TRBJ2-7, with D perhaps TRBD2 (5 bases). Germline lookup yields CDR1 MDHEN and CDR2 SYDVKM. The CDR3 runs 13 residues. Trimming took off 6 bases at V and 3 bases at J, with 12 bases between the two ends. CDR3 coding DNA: TGTGCCAGCAGGGACTCCCCAGGCTACGAGCAGTACTTC. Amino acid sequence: CASRDSPGYEQYF.

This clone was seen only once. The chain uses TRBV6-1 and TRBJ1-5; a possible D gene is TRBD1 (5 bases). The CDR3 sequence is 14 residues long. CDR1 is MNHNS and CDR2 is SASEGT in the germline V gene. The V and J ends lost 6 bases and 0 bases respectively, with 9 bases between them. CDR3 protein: CASRRTLSNQPQHF. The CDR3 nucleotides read TGTGCCAGCAGGAGGACACTTAGCAATCAGCCCCAGCATTTT.

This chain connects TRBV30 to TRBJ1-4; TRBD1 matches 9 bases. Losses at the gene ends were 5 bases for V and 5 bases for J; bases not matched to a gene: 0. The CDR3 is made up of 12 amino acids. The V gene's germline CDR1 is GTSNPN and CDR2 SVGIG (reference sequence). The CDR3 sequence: CAWGTGNEKLFF. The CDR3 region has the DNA TGTGCCTGGGGGACAGGGAATGAAAAACTGTTTTTT.

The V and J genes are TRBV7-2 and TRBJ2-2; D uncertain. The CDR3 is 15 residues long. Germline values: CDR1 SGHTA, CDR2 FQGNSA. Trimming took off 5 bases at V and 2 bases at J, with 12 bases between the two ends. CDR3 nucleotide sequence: TGTGCCAGCAGCCCGGAAGCCACAAACACCGGGGAGCTGTTTTTT. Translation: CASSPEATNTGELFF.

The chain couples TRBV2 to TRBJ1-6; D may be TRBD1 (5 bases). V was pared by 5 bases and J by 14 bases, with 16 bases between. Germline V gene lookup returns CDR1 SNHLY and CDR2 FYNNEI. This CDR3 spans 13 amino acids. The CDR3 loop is CASSKRGDLSLHF. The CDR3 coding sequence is TGTGCCAGCAGTAAAAGAGGGGACCTGTCCCTCCACTTT.

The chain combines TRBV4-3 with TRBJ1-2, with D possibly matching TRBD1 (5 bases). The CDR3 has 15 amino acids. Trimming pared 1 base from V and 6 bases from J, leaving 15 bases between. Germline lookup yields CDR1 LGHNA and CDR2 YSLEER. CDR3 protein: CASSQAWAGLNGYTF. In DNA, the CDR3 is TGCGCCAGCAGCCAAGCATGGGCGGGACTCAATGGCTACACCTTC.

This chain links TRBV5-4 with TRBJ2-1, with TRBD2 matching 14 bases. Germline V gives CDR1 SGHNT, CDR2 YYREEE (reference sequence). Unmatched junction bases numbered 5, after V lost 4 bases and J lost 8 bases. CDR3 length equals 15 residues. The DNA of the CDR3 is TGTGCCAGCAGCACGGGACTAGCGGGGGCCGATGAGCAGTTCTTC. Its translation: CASSTGLAGADEQFF.

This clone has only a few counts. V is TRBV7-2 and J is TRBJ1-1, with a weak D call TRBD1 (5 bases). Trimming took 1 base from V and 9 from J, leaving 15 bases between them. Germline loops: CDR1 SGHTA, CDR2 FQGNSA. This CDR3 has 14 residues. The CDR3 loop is CASSLVGGKGQAFF. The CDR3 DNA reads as TGTGCCAGCAGCTTAGTAGGAGGGAAGGGGCAAGCTTTCTTT.

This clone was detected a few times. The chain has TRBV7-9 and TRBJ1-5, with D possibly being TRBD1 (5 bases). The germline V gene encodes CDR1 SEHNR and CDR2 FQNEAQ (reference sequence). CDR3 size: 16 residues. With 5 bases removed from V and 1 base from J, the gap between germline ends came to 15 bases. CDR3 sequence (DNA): TGTGCCAGCAGCGTCCCACAGGTCACCAGCAATCAGCCCCAGCATTTT. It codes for CASSVPQVTSNQPQHF.

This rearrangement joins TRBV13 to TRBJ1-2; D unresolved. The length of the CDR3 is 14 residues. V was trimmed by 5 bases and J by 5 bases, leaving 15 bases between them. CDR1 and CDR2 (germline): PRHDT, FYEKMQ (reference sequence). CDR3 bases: TGTGCCAGCAGCCTTAGCTTGGGGAGGTATGGCTACACCTTC. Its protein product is CASSLSLGRYGYTF.

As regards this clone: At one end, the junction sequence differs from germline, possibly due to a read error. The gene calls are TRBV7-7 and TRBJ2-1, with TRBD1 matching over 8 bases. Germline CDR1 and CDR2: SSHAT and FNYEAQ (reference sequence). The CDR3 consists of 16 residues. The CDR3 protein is CASSLGLGTGANEQFF. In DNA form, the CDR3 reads TGTGCTAGCAGCTTAGGATTGGGGACAGGTGCCAATGAGCAGTTCTTC.

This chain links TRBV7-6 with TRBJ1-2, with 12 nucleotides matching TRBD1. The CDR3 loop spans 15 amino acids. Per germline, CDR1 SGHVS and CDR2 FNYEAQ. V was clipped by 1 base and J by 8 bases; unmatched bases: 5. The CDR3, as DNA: TGTGCCAGCAGCTTAGGGGGACAGGGGGCGAGGGGCTACACCTTC. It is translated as CASSLGGQGARGYTF.

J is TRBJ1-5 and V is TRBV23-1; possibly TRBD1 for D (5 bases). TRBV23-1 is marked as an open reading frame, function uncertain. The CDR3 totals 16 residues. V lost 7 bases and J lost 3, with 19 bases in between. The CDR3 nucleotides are TGCGCCAGCACCTCAATAGGGGACCCTCTCAATCAGCCCCAGCATTTT. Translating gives CASTSIGDPLNQPQHF.

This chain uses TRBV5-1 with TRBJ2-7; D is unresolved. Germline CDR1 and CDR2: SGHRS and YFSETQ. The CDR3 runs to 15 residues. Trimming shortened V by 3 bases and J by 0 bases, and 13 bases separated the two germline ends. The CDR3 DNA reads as TGCGCCAGCAGCTCCCAAACAGCCAGCTCCTACGAGCAGTACTTC. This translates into CASSSQTASSYEQYF.

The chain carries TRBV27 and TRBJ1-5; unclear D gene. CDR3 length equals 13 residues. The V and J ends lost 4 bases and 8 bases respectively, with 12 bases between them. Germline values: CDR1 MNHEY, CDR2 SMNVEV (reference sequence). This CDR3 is CASSSVWMKPQHF. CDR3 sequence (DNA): TGTGCCAGCAGTTCGGTTTGGATGAAGCCCCAGCATTTT.

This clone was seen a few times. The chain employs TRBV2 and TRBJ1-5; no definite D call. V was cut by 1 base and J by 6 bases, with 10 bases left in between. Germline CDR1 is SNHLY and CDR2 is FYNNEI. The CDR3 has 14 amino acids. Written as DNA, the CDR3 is TGTGCCAGCAGTGAAGAGGGTCGGCGTCAGCCCCAGCATTTT. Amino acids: CASSEEGRRQPQHF.

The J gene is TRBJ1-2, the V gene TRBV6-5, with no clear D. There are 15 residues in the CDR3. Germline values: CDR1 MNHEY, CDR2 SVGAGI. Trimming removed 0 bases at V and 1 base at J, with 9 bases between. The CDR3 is CASSYSRTFNYGYTF. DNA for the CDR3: TGTGCCAGCAGTTACTCACGGACCTTTAACTATGGCTACACCTTC.

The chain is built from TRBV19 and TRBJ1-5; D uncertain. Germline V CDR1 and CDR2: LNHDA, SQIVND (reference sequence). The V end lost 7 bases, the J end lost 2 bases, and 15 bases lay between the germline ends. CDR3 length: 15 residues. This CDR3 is CASNPPGTRNQPQHF. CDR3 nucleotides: TGTGCCAGTAACCCCCCCGGCACTCGCAATCAGCCCCAGCATTTT.

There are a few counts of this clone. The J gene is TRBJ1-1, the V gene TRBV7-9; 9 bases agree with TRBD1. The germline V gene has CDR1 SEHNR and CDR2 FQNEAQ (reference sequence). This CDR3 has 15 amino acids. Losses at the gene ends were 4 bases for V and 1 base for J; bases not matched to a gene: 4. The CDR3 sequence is CASSSWDRANTEAFF. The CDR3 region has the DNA TGTGCCAGCAGCTCCTGGGACAGGGCGAACACTGAAGCTTTCTTT. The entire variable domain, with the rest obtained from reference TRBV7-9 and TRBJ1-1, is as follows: DTGVSQNPRHKITKRGQNVTFRCDPISEHNRLYWYRQTLGQGPEFLTYFQNEAQLEKSRLLSDRFSAERPKGSFSTLEIQRTEQGDSAMYLCASSSWDRANTEAFFGQGTRLTVV.